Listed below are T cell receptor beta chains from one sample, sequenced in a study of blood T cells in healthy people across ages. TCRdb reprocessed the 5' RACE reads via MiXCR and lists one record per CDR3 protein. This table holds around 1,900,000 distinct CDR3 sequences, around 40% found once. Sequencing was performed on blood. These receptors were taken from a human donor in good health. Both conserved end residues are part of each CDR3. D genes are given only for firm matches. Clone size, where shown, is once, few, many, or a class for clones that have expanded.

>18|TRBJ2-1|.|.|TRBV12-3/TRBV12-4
CASSSTPGISFSSYEQFF
TGTGCCAGCAGTTCAACCCCAGGGATTTCATTTAGCTCCTACGAGCAGTTCTTC
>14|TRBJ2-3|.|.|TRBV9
CASSTRGESDTQYF
TGTGCCAGCAGCACTCGGGGAGAGTCAGATACGCAGTATTTT
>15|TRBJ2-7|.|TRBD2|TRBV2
CASSVIAGASYEQYF
TGTGCCAGCAGTGTTATAGCGGGGGCTTCCTACGAGCAGTACTTC
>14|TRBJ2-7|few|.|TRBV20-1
CSAVHPGTSGEQYF
TGCAGTGCCGTTCACCCGGGGACTTCGGGCGAGCAGTACTTC
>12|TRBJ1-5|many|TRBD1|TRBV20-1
CSARQGDQPQHF
TGCAGTGCTAGACAGGGGGATCAGCCCCAGCATTTT
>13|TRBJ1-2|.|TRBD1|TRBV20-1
CSARFTGDYGYTF
TGCAGTGCTAGATTTACAGGGGACTATGGCTACACCTTC
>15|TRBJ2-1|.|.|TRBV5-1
CASSLDGGASTEQFF
TGCGCCAGCAGCTTGGACGGGGGAGCCTCTACTGAGCAGTTCTTC
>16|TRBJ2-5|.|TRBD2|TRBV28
CASSLLASGGQETQYF
TGTGCCAGCAGTTTACTGGCTAGCGGGGGTCAAGAGACCCAGTACTTC
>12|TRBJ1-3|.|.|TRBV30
CAWSPNGNTIYF
TGTGCCTGGAGTCCTAATGGAAACACCATATATTTT
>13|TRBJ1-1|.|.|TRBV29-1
CSVVAVLNTEAFF
TGCAGCGTTGTGGCAGTCTTGAACACTGAAGCTTTCTTT
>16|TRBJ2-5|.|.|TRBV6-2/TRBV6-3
CASRGRDVIIQGTQYF
TGTGCCAGCAGGGGTAGGGACGTTATAATCCAAGGGACCCAGTACTTC
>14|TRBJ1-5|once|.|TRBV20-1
CSAITPGHLRPQHF
TGCAGTGCTATCACGCCGGGACACTTACGGCCCCAGCATTTT
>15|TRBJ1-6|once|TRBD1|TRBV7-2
CASRRGTGRNSPLHF
TGTGCCAGCAGAAGGGGGACAGGACGTAATTCGCCCCTCCACTTT
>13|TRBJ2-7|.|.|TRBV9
CASSVGGPVEQYF
TGTGCCAGCAGCGTAGGAGGCCCCGTTGAGCAGTACTTC
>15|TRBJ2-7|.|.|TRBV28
CASSSIRESRNEQYF
TGTGCCAGCAGTTCCATCCGGGAAAGCCGGAACGAGCAGTACTTC
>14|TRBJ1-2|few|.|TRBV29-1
CSVGPRTARYGYTF
TGCAGCGTTGGCCCGCGGACAGCTCGGTATGGCTACACCTTC
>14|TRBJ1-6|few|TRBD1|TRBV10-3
CAISDGQGGSPLHF
TGTGCCATCAGTGATGGACAGGGAGGGTCACCCCTCCACTTT
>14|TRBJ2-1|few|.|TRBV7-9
CASSLVQVSDEQFF
TGTGCCAGCAGCTTAGTTCAGGTCTCGGATGAGCAGTTCTTC
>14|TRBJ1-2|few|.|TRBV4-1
CASSQAGRSYGYTF
TGCGCCAGCAGCCAAGCAGGACGGTCCTATGGCTACACCTTC
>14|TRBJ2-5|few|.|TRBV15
CATGRARSGETQYF
TGTGCCACCGGCAGAGCCCGGTCGGGGGAGACCCAGTACTTC
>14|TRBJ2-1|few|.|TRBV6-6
CASSTPLEGNEQFF
TGTGCCAGCAGTACCCCCTTAGAGGGGAATGAGCAGTTCTTC
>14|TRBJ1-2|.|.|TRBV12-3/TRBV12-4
CASFPGAGADGYTF
TGTGCCAGCTTTCCCGGGGCAGGGGCTGATGGCTACACCTTC
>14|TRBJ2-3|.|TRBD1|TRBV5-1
CASSWGQFTDTQYF
TGCGCCAGCAGCTGGGGACAGTTCACAGATACGCAGTATTTT
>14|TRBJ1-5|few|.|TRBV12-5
CASVEEGPNQPQHF
TGTGCTAGTGTTGAGGAGGGCCCCAATCAGCCCCAGCATTTT
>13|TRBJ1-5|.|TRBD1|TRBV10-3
CATRQGAGQPQHF
TGTGCCACTAGACAGGGGGCCGGTCAGCCCCAGCATTTT
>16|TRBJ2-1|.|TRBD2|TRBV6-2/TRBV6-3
CASRPSTSGGAGEQFF
TGTGCCAGCAGGCCCTCAACTAGCGGGGGGGCAGGCGAGCAGTTCTTC
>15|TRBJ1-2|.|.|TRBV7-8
CASSSRTARAYGYTF
TGTGCCAGCAGCTCACGGACGGCCAGAGCGTATGGCTACACCTTC
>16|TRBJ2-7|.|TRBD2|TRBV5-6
CASSPGGTSGSNEQYF
TGTGCCAGCAGCCCGGGGGGGACTAGCGGGAGCAACGAGCAGTACTTC
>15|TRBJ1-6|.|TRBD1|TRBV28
CASNSGTGYNSPLHF
TGTGCCAGCAATAGCGGGACAGGATATAATTCACCCCTCCACTTT
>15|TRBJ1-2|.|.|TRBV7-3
CASSLTGRQNYGYTF
TGTGCCAGCAGCTTAACAGGGCGTCAAAACTATGGCTACACCTTC
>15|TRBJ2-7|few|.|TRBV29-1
CSVVGPPGSSYEQYF
TGCAGCGTCGTTGGACCTCCTGGGTCGTCCTACGAGCAGTACTTC
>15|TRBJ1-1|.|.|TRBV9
CASSVVGQGRTEAFF
TGTGCCAGCAGCGTAGTCGGGCAGGGACGAACTGAAGCTTTCTTT
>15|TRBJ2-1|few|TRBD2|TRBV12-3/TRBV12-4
CASSFFSGGANEQFF
TGTGCCAGCAGTTTCTTTAGCGGGGGGGCCAATGAGCAGTTCTTC
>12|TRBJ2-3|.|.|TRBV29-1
CSGTGGTDTQYF
TGCAGCGGAACGGGGGGCACAGATACGCAGTATTTT
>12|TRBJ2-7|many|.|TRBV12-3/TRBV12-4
CASSLIPYEQYF
TGTGCCAGCAGTTTGATCCCTTACGAGCAGTACTTC
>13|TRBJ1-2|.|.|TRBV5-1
CASSLEGLNGYTF
TGCGCCAGCAGCTTGGAGGGACTTAATGGCTACACCTTC
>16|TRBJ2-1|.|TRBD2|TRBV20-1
CSAPRNPSGVKGEQFF
TGCAGTGCTCCCCGGAATCCTAGCGGGGTAAAGGGTGAGCAGTTCTTC
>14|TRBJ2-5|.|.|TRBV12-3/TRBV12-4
CASSWDIWKETQYF
TGTGCCAGCAGTTGGGACATCTGGAAAGAGACCCAGTACTTC
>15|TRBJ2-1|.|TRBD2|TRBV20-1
CSATRGGGSYNEQFF
TGCAGTGCTACCAGGGGCGGGGGGAGCTACAATGAGCAGTTCTTC
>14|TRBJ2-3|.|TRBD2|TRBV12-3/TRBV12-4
CASSLGPSGTIPYF
TGTGCCAGCAGTTTAGGTCCGTCGGGGACTATACCGTATTTT
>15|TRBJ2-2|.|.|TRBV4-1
CASGSLTGRAGELFF
TGCGCCAGCGGCTCACTGACAGGGAGGGCCGGGGAGCTGTTTTTT
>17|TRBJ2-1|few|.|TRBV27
CASSFPGTGSSYNEQFF
TGTGCCAGCAGTTTCCCGGGGACGGGTAGCTCCTACAATGAGCAGTTCTTC
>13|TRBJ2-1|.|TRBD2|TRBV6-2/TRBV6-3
CASRETSGDEQFF
TGTGCCAGCAGAGAGACTAGCGGTGATGAGCAGTTCTTC
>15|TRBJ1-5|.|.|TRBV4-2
CASSQEGGARQPQHF
TGTGCCAGCAGCCAAGAGGGGGGGGCGCGGCAGCCCCAGCATTTT
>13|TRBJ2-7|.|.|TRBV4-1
CASSRQLAYEQYF
TGCGCCAGCTCCAGACAGCTTGCCTACGAGCAGTACTTC
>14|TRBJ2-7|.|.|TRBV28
CASSPLQESYEQYF
TGTGCCAGCAGTCCTCTCCAAGAATCCTACGAGCAGTACTTC
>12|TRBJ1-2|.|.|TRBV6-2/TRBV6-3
CASSQTDHGYTF
TGTGCCAGCAGTCAGACAGACCATGGCTACACCTTC
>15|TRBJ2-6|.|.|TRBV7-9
CASSLGAPGLNVLTF
TGTGCCAGCAGCCTCGGGGCCCCTGGCCTCAACGTCCTGACTTTC
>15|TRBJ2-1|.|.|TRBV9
CAGSVGAGEGNEQFF
TGTGCCGGCAGCGTGGGGGCAGGGGAAGGAAATGAGCAGTTCTTC
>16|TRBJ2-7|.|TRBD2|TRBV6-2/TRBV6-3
CASNFKTSGGSYEQYF
TGTGCCAGCAACTTTAAGACTAGCGGGGGATCCTACGAGCAGTACTTC
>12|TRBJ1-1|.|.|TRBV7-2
CASSHFEREAFF
TGTGCCAGCAGTCACTTCGAACGTGAAGCTTTCTTT
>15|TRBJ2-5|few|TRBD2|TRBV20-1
CSASKLAGAQETQYF
TGCAGTGCTAGTAAGCTAGCGGGGGCTCAAGAGACCCAGTACTTC
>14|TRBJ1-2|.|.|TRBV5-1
CASSGRARTDGYTF
TGCGCCAGCAGCGGGAGGGCCCGGACAGATGGCTACACCTTC
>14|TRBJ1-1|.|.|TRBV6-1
CASKPYNMNTEAFF
TGTGCCAGCAAACCCTACAACATGAACACTGAAGCTTTCTTT